Following are 8 T cell receptor beta chains from one sample sequenced in a study of blood T cells in healthy people across ages (dated by TCRdb to the mid-2010s). The library came from 5' RACE. Sequencing took place on an Illumina HiSeq 2500. A second PCR of roughly 6 to 11 cycles was run with a J-beta primer mix and a sample-barcoded 5' primer. In TCRdb, the public reads were trimmed at Q25 with fastp and aligned with MiXCR, with productive beta chains retained. Every CDR3 protein is listed once, alongside the most common genes and DNA of its rows. Recorded for this sample are 1.5 million to 2 million distinct CDR3 sequences; approximately 28% of them occurred a single time. In total, the top ten clones hold approximately 7.7% of the sample. Sequenced sample: blood. The receptors stem from a woman aged 25 to 39 in good health.

This clonotype was counted only a few times. V usage is TRBV19 and J usage is TRBJ2-5; D call uncertain. With 3 bases removed from V and 3 bases from J, the gap between germline ends came to 11 bases. The CDR3 loop spans 14 amino acids. Germline V lookup: CDR1 LNHDA, CDR2 SQIVND (reference sequence). In DNA form, the CDR3 reads TGTGCCAGTAGTATTTCAGCAGGTGAAGAGACCCAGTACTTC. Its translation: CASSISAGEETQYF.

The V call is TRBV7-3, the J call TRBJ2-7; TRBD2 aligns across 10 bases. With V trimmed by 4 bases and J by 3 bases, 6 bases remained unmatched. CDR3 length: 15 residues. CDR1 SGHTA and CDR2 FQGTGA come from the germline V gene. In nucleotides, the CDR3 is TGTGCCAGCAGCTACCAAGCGGGGGGGATCTACGAGCAGTACTTC. Encoded protein: CASSYQAGGIYEQYF.

This clonotype was detected only a few times. This chain uses TRBV7-7 with TRBJ2-5; tentative D call: TRBD1 (7 bases). CDR1 and CDR2 (germline): SSHAT, FNYEAQ (reference sequence). The CDR3 has 13 amino acids. Trimming cost V 3 bases and J 11 bases, with 16 bases left between them. The CDR3 sequence is CASSLLQGGEQYF. Written as DNA, the CDR3 is TGTGCCAGCAGCTTGTTGCAGGGGGGAGAGCAGTACTTC.

The rearrangement links TRBV9 to TRBJ2-5; a weak D match, TRBD1 (7 bases). The V gene lost 4 bases and the J gene lost 5 bases, with 24 bases spanning the gap. There are 17 residues in the CDR3. CDR1 and CDR2 from the germline V gene are SGDLS and YYNGEE. CDR3 coding DNA: TGTGCCAGCAGCTATTCGACAGGGAGGTTGGAGTGGGAGACCCAGTACTTC. Translated, it gives CASSYSTGRLEWETQYF. Full variable domain (outside the CDR3, taken from reference TRBV9 and TRBJ2-5): DSGVTQTPKHLITATGQRVTLRCSPRSGDLSVYWYQQSLDQGLQFLIQYYNGEERAKGNILERFSAQQFPDLHSELNLSSLELGDSALYFCASSYSTGRLEWETQYFGPGTRLLVL.

This clonotype appeared a few times. This chain joins TRBV11-1 and TRBJ2-5, with 7 bases matching TRBD2. The germline V gene has CDR1 SGHAT and CDR2 FQDESV (reference sequence). This CDR3 has 14 amino acids. Trimming at V came to 3 bases and at J to 11 bases, leaving 12 bases not matched to a gene. DNA of the CDR3: TGTGCCAGCAGCTTCACAGGAAACTCGCGGGAGCAGTACTTC. Residues: CASSFTGNSREQYF.

This clonotype was counted a few times. Its ends do not fully match the called genes, so a read error is possible. The V gene is TRBV6-7, the J gene TRBJ1-2, with a possible D match to TRBD1 (6 bases). TRBV6-7 is recorded as an ORF, its role being uncertain. The CDR3 is made up of 12 amino acids. CDR3 sequence: CASSYTGHGDTF. CDR3 sequence (DNA): TGTGCCAGCAGTTATACGGGACATGGCGACACCTTC.

The gene calls are TRBV5-1 and TRBJ1-6, with a possible D match to TRBD1 (6 bases). V lost 4 bases, J lost 9 bases, and 17 bases lay in between. There are 15 residues in the CDR3. Germline V CDR1 and CDR2: SGHRS, YFSETQ. The CDR3 nucleotides read TGCGCCAGCAGCCGTACTGCAGGGGCCGCTTCACCCCTCCACTTT. Encoded protein: CASSRTAGAASPLHF.

This clonotype was seen a few times. V and J are TRBV29-1 and TRBJ1-2; D possibly corresponds to TRBD1 (5 bases). The CDR3 length is 12 residues. Trimming pared 7 bases from V and 4 bases from J, leaving 13 bases between. Germline V lookup: CDR1 SQVTM, CDR2 ANQGSEA. The CDR3 loop reads CSGLTVAYGYTF. CDR3 in DNA: TGCAGCGGCTTGACAGTGGCCTATGGCTACACCTTC. Drawing the rest from reference TRBV29-1 and TRBJ1-2, the complete variable domain is SAVISQKPSRDICQRGTSLTIQCQVDSQVTMMFWYRQQPGQSLTLIATANQGSEATYESGFVIDKFPISRPNLTFSTLTVSNMSPEDSSIYLCSGLTVAYGYTFGSGTRLTVV.